These 25 T cell receptor beta chains share one sample of origin, sequenced in a study of cytomegalovirus exposure and HLA in healthy donors. Produced via immunoSEQ multiplex PCR; TCRdb's table is partial and in-frame only. Of under 140,000 clones listed, around 87% were seen once; the top ten hold more than 1.4%. Sample: PBMCs. The receptors were gathered from a woman aged 30 to 39 in good health and CMV-seropositive.

V usage is TRBV10-3 and J usage is TRBJ2-2; 9 bases agree with TRBD2. The CDR3 is made up of 14 amino acids. V was pared by 3 bases and J by 6 bases, with 2 bases of the junction left unmatched. Germline V gene data show CDR1 as ENHRY and CDR2 as SYGVKD. CDR3 protein: CAISDGGRAGELFF. In DNA, the CDR3 is TGTGCCATCAGTGATGGCGGGAGGGCCGGGGAGCTGTTTTTT.

This clone was observed once. The CDR3 protein is CASSQDGLAGETQYF. CDR3 in DNA: TGTGCCAGCAGCCAAGATGGACTAGCGGGAGAGACCCAGTACTTC. The V gene is TRBV14, the J gene TRBJ2-5, with TRBD2 matching 11 bases. Per the germline V gene, CDR1 is SGHDN and CDR2 is FVKESK. Trimming at V came to 0 bases and at J to 4 bases, leaving 1 base not matched to a gene. This CDR3 is built from 15 residues.

The chain is built from TRBV19 and TRBJ1-5; D gene ambiguous. V lost 1 base and J 2 bases, leaving 6 bases between the germline ends. Germline CDR1 and CDR2: LNHDA and SQIVND (reference sequence). CDR3 length: 14 amino acids. As DNA, the CDR3 is TGTGCCAGTAGTATAGGAAGCCGCAATCAGCCCCAGCATTTT. Amino acid sequence: CASSIGSRNQPQHF.

The genes are TRBV7-2 and TRBJ1-4, with D maybe TRBD1 (5 bases). The germline gives CDR1 SGHTA, CDR2 FQGNSA. This CDR3 is 15 amino acids long. V lost 5 bases to trimming and J lost 6 bases, with 16 bases between them. This CDR3 reads CASSRSGIQDEKLFF. The CDR3 DNA is TGTGCCAGCAGCCGTTCAGGGATTCAGGATGAAAAACTGTTTTTT.

The gene calls are TRBV19 and TRBJ1-1, with D possibly being TRBD1 (5 bases). The germline V gene has CDR1 LNHDA and CDR2 SQIVND (reference sequence). The CDR3 sequence is 14 residues long. V lost 2 bases to trimming and J lost 1 base, with 8 bases between them. The CDR3: CASSIQGWNTEAFF. The CDR3, as DNA: TGTGCCAGTAGTATACAGGGTTGGAACACTGAAGCTTTCTTT.

The chain combines TRBV9 with TRBJ2-5; D is uncertain. V dropped 4 bases and J dropped 5 bases, with 9 bases sitting between them. CDR1 SGDLS and CDR2 YYNGEE come from the germline V gene. The CDR3 sequence is 12 residues long. CDR3 residues: CASSKPRETQYF. CDR3 bases: TGTGCCAGCAGCAAACCACGGGAGACCCAGTACTTC.

The rearrangement uses TRBV19 and TRBJ2-7; 11 positions match TRBD1. This CDR3 is built from 15 residues. Germline lookup yields CDR1 LNHDA and CDR2 SQIVND (reference sequence). The V gene end was trimmed by 3 bases and the J gene end by 4 bases; junction bases not matched to a gene: 5. Here the CDR3 DNA reads TGTGCCAGTAGTATCGGACAGGGGGCGGGTTACGAGCAGTACTTC. This sequence encodes CASSIGQGAGYEQYF.

This sequence joins TRBV2 and TRBJ2-5, with 9 bases identical to TRBD2. Trimming at V came to 3 bases and at J to 2 bases, leaving 7 bases not matched to a gene. The CDR3 loop spans 16 amino acids. Germline V gene sequence: CDR1 SNHLY, CDR2 FYNNEI. CDR3 amino acids: CASSDSSGGLQETQYF. In DNA, the CDR3 is TGTGCCAGCAGTGATTCGAGCGGGGGGTTACAAGAGACCCAGTACTTC.

The CDR3 DNA sequence: TGTGCCATCAGTGCCCAGGGAATCGGCGATCAGCCCCAGCATTTT. It codes for CAISAQGIGDQPQHF. The V call is TRBV10-3, the J call TRBJ1-5; a weak D match, TRBD1 (5 bases). This CDR3 region has 15 residues. The V end lost 4 bases, the J end lost 5 bases, and 15 bases lay between the germline ends. The germline gives CDR1 ENHRY, CDR2 SYGVKD.

The J gene is TRBJ1-1, the V gene TRBV4-1; TRBD1 aligns across 7 bases. The CDR3 loop spans 15 amino acids. Germline V lookup: CDR1 MGHRA, CDR2 YSYEKL. V trimming: 4 bases; J trimming: 1 base; junction bases outside the gene matches: 6. CDR3 DNA sequence: TGCGCCAGCAGCCTTAGACAGGGTCCGAACACTGAAGCTTTCTTT. This codes for CASSLRQGPNTEAFF.

The rearrangement joins TRBV11-1 to TRBJ1-1; 7 bases match TRBD1. CDR1 is SGHAT and CDR2 is FQDESV in the germline V gene (reference sequence). The CDR3 runs to 15 residues. V lost 0 bases, J lost 4 bases, and 5 bases stayed unmatched. CDR3: CASSLALGTATEAFF. The CDR3 nucleotides read TGTGCCAGCAGCTTAGCCCTCGGGACAGCCACTGAAGCTTTCTTT.

V and J are TRBV7-8 and TRBJ1-1; D is ambiguous. Germline V CDR1 and CDR2: SGHVS, FQNEAQ. This CDR3 comprises 14 residues. Trimming left V 1 base short and J 1 base short, with 7 bases between. CDR3 sequence reads: CASSLGGRNTEAFF. CDR3 DNA: TGTGCCAGCAGCTTAGGCGGGAGGAACACTGAAGCTTTCTTT.

V gene TRBV15 combines with J gene TRBJ2-1, with D possibly matching TRBD1 (5 bases). Per the germline V gene, CDR1 is LNHNV and CDR2 is YYDKDF (reference sequence). V was shortened by 0 bases and J by 4 bases, with 10 bases between the two germline ends. This CDR3 is built from 15 residues. The CDR3 sequence is CATSREKGIYNEQFF. The CDR3 DNA is TGTGCCACCAGCAGAGAAAAGGGGATATACAATGAGCAGTTCTTC.

The V call is TRBV6-6, the J call TRBJ2-7; TRBD2 matches 8 bases. The CDR3 sequence is 15 residues long. V was pared by 6 bases and J by 0 bases, with 7 bases of the junction left unmatched. Germline CDR1 is MNHNY and CDR2 is SVGAGI (reference sequence). CDR3 nucleotides: TGTGCCAGCAGCACGTCGCGGGAGGTCTCCTACGAGCAGTACTTC. This gives the protein CASSTSREVSYEQYF.

This chain connects TRBV10-3 to TRBJ2-7; 8 bases match TRBD2. The CDR3 sequence is 16 residues long. The trim removed 4 bases at V and 5 bases at J, leaving 13 bases unmatched. In germline, CDR1 is ENHRY, CDR2 SYGVKD. As DNA, the CDR3 is TGTGCCATCAGTGGGGGGAAGCGGGAGCGGGTCCACGAGCAGTACTTC. Its protein product is CAISGGKRERVHEQYF.

This chain uses TRBV7-3 with TRBJ1-2; the D is unclear. The germline V gene has CDR1 SGHTA and CDR2 FQGTGA. The length of the CDR3 is 13 residues. V was clipped by 9 bases and J by 7 bases, with 18 bases between them. In DNA form, the CDR3 reads TGTGCCAGTAGCCTTGGCGCTGGCGGTGGCTACACCTTC. It encodes CASSLGAGGGYTF. The full variable domain, rest sourced from reference TRBV7-3 and TRBJ1-2, is GAGVSQTPSNKVTEKGKYVELRCDPISGHTALYWYRQSLGQGPEFLIYFQGTGAADDSGLPNDRFFAVRPEGSVSTLKIQRTERGDSAVYLCASSLGAGGGYTFGSGTRLTVV.

The DNA for the CDR3 is TGTGCCAGCAGCGTAGCCTCAGGGGTGACCGGGGAGCTGTTTTTT. Its protein is CASSVASGVTGELFF. V and J are TRBV9 and TRBJ2-2, with D possibly matching TRBD1 (6 bases). The germline V gene has CDR1 SGDLS and CDR2 YYNGEE. V was trimmed by 0 bases and J by 5 bases, leaving 11 bases between them. The CDR3 consists of 15 residues. Drawing the rest from reference TRBV9 and TRBJ2-2, the complete variable domain is DSGVTQTPKHLITATGQRVTLRCSPRSGDLSVYWYQQSLDQGLQFLIQYYNGEERAKGNILERFSAQQFPDLHSELNLSSLELGDSALYFCASSVASGVTGELFFGEGSRLTVL.

This clone was seen once. This chain links TRBV21-1 with TRBJ1-2; TRBD1, as called in the table, went unchecked against the DNA. TRBV21-1 is labeled a pseudogene. This CDR3 has 16 residues. The CDR3 sequence is CASSKGTGLHAYGYTF. The DNA of the CDR3 is TGTGCCAGCAGCAAGGGGACAGGGCTCCACGCCTATGGCTACACCTTC.

The chain employs TRBV2 and TRBJ1-1, with 7 bases aligning to TRBD1. Trimming removed 11 bases from V and 2 bases from J; junction bases left unmatched: 8. This CDR3 spans 13 amino acids. Per the germline V gene, CDR1 is SNHLY and CDR2 is FYNNEI. CDR3 coding DNA: TGTGCCGACTCTACAGGGGCAAACACTGAAGCTTTCTTT. It specifies CADSTGANTEAFF.

V usage is TRBV5-1 and J usage is TRBJ2-7; the D gene is possibly TRBD2 (6 bases). Germline V lookup: CDR1 SGHRS, CDR2 YFSETQ. V lost 4 bases and J lost 2, with 13 bases in between. This CDR3 is built from 14 residues. The CDR3 sequence is CASSQQTGAYEQYF. CDR3 bases: TGCGCCAGCAGCCAACAAACGGGAGCCTACGAGCAGTACTTC.

This chain joins TRBV13 and TRBJ2-1, with TRBD1 matching 7 bases. Germline CDR1 and CDR2: PRHDT and FYEKMQ (reference sequence). The CDR3 spans 13 residues. V trimming: 3 bases; J trimming: 5 bases; junction bases outside the gene matches: 1. CDR3 bases: TGTGCCAGCAGCTTTACAGGGGACAATGAGCAGTTCTTC. As protein: CASSFTGDNEQFF.

The chain has TRBV29-1 and TRBJ2-3; unclear D gene. The CDR3 is 12 residues long. V lost 4 bases, J lost 4 bases, and 9 bases lay in between. Germline V gene sequence: CDR1 SQVTM, CDR2 ANQGSEA. The CDR3 DNA sequence: TGCAGCGTTGGGATAGCATCAGATACGCAGTATTTT. It codes for CSVGIASDTQYF.

The genes are TRBV25-1 and TRBJ2-1; 7 bases match TRBD1. Germline V gene sequence: CDR1 MGHDK, CDR2 SYGVNS. J was trimmed by 7 bases and V by 6 bases; bases with no gene match: 9. There are 14 residues in the CDR3. In DNA, the CDR3 is TGTGCCAGCAGCATCTACGGGACAGCTAATGAGCAGTTCTTC. This gives the protein CASSIYGTANEQFF.

The chain employs TRBV5-1 and TRBJ2-3; possibly TRBD1 for D (5 bases). The CDR3 runs to 15 residues. V lost 2 bases, J lost 4 bases, and 14 bases lay in between. The germline V gene has CDR1 SGHRS and CDR2 YFSETQ. As DNA, the CDR3 is TGCGCCAGCAGCTTCACGGCAGGGAAGGCAGATACGCAGTATTTT. This gives the protein CASSFTAGKADTQYF.

The table lists this clone with a few counts. The gene calls are TRBV6-6 and TRBJ2-7, with a tentative D call TRBD1 (5 bases). Trimming shortened V by 8 bases and J by 3 bases, and 11 bases separated the two germline ends. The CDR3 has 12 residues. Germline lookup yields CDR1 MNHNY and CDR2 SVGAGI (reference sequence). CDR3 DNA: TGTGCCAGCTCCCAGGGTAGCTACGAGCAGTACTTC. Translation: CASSQGSYEQYF.